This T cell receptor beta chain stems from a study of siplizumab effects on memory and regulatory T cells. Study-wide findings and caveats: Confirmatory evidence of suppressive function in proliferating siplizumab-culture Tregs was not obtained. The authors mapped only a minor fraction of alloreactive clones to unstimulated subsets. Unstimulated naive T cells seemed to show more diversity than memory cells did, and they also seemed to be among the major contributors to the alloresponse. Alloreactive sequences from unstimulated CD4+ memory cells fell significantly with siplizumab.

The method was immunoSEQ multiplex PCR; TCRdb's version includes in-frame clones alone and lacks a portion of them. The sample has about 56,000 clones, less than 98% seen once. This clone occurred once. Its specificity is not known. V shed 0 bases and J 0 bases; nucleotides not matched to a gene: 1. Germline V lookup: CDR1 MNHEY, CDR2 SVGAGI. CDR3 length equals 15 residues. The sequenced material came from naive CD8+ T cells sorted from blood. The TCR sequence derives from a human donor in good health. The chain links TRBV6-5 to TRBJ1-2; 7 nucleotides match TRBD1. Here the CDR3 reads CASSYSQGANYGYTF. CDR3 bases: TGTGCCAGCAGTTACTCCCAGGGGGCTAACTATGGCTACACCTTC.